These T cell receptor beta chains were read from a single sample in a study. Each CDR3 protein gets one entry after TCRdb re-called the 5' RACE reads with MiXCR. Of approximately 60,000 distinct CDR3 sequences listed, around a fifth were seen once; the top ten hold over 2.5%. Sequencing was carried out using memory CD4+ T cells sorted from a lymph node. Receptor source: a female donor with breast cancer. CDR3s include the opening cysteine and the closing phenylalanine or tryptophan. A D gene is named only where the DNA matches it firmly. Clone size, where shown, is once, few, many, or a class for clones that have expanded.

>TRBV28|NA|TRBJ2-3|TRBD2
CASRIHLRGADTQYF
TGTGCCAGCAGGATCCATCTACGGGGGGCAGATACGCAGTATTTT
>TRBV6-5|NA|TRBJ1-6|NA
CASSYGRDSPLHF
TGTGCCAGCAGTTACGGCCGGGATTCACCCCTCCACTTT
>TRBV7-9|NA|TRBJ2-5|NA
CASSLGDRSMRTQYF
TGTGCCAGCAGCTTAGGAGACAGGTCAATGAGGACCCAGTACTTC
>TRBV10-3|few|TRBJ2-6|NA
CAISAGSGSGANVLTF
TGTGCCATCAGTGCGGGATCGGGCTCTGGGGCCAACGTCCTGACTTTC
>TRBV5-1|few|TRBJ1-2|NA
CASSLEGPSYGYTF
TGCGCCAGCAGCTTGGAGGGACCGTCCTATGGCTACACCTTC
>TRBV3-1|few|TRBJ1-1|NA
CASSQSQGGTEAFF
TGTGCCAGCAGCCAAAGCCAGGGAGGCACTGAAGCTTTCTTT
>TRBV6-5|NA|TRBJ1-2|TRBD1
CASKTGTSGGYTF
TGTGCCAGCAAGACAGGGACGAGCGGGGGCTACACCTTC
>TRBV30|NA|TRBJ2-7|NA
CAATGRGYEQYF
TGTGCCGCTACAGGGAGAGGCTACGAGCAGTACTTC
>TRBV24-1|NA|TRBJ1-2|NA
CARTGTTNYGYTF
TGTGCCAGAACAGGGACAACTAACTATGGCTACACCTTC
>TRBV7-2|medium-sized|TRBJ2-3|NA
CASSLTDTQYF
TGTGCCAGCAGCCTCACAGATACGCAGTATTTT
>TRBV3-1|few|TRBJ1-2|NA
CASSQEYYGYTF
TGTGCCAGCAGCCAGGAATACTATGGCTACACCTTC
>TRBV28|NA|TRBJ1-3|NA
CASKTLRDGAGNTIYF
TGTGCCAGCAAAACCCTCCGGGACGGGGCTGGAAACACCATATATTTT
>TRBV4-2|NA|TRBJ2-3|NA
CASSQVSSDTQYF
TGTGCCAGCAGCCAAGTTTCTTCGGATACGCAGTATTTT
>TRBV20-1|few|TRBJ2-5|NA
CSARTDSGETQYF
TGCAGTGCTAGGACCGACAGTGGGGAGACCCAGTACTTC
>TRBV6-4|few|TRBJ2-5|TRBD2
CASSDPMGLAGVMEETQYF
TGTGCCAGCAGTGACCCTATGGGACTAGCGGGAGTTATGGAGGAGACCCAGTACTTC
>TRBV7-2|medium-sized|TRBJ2-3|NA
CASSPPGDTQYF
TGTGCCAGCAGTCCGCCGGGAGATACGCAGTATTTT
>TRBV20-1|many|TRBJ1-2|NA
CSALLGQGYGYTF
TGCAGTGCTTTGCTGGGGCAGGGCTATGGCTACACCTTC
>TRBV28|few|TRBJ1-3|NA
CASSFQSGTASGNTIYF
TGTGCCAGCAGTTTCCAATCGGGCACAGCCTCTGGAAACACCATATATTTT
>TRBV11-3|NA|TRBJ1-1|NA
CASSLVGGDTEAFF
TGTGCCAGCAGCCTAGTTGGGGGAGACACTGAAGCTTTCTTT
>TRBV7-9|many|TRBJ2-7|TRBD1
CASSSFSSGGEQYF
TGTGCCAGCAGCTCCTTTTCTTCAGGGGGCGAGCAGTACTTC
>TRBV7-9|NA|TRBJ1-2|TRBD1
CASSYKTGDRSYTF
TGTGCCAGCAGCTACAAAACAGGGGATCGTAGCTACACCTTC
>TRBV5-1|few|TRBJ1-1|NA
CASTDRLNTEAFF
TGCGCCAGCACAGACAGGCTGAACACTGAAGCTTTCTTT
>TRBV20-1|NA|TRBJ2-7|NA
CSAPRGSEQYF
TGCAGTGCCCCACGGGGGAGCGAGCAGTACTTC
>TRBV6-2/TRBV6-3|NA|TRBJ1-5|NA
CAPKGPGGWSQPQHF
TGTGCCCCCAAGGGACCTGGGGGATGGAGTCAGCCCCAGCATTTT
>TRBV7-8|few|TRBJ1-2|NA
CASSPREGPANYGYAF
TGTGCCAGCAGCCCGCGGGAGGGCCCAGCGAACTATGGCTACGCCTTC
>TRBV5-1|few|TRBJ2-7|TRBD1
CASSPGQFSYEQYF
TGCGCCAGCAGCCCGGGACAGTTCTCCTACGAGCAGTACTTC
>TRBV28|NA|TRBJ1-2|TRBD1
CASSSYRQGVGYGYTF
TGTGCCAGCAGTTCTTATAGACAGGGGGTGGGCTATGGCTACACCTTC
>TRBV6-5|NA|TRBJ1-4|NA
CASSYDGTSNEKLFF
TGTGCCAGCAGCTACGATGGGACCTCCAATGAAAAACTGTTTTTT
>TRBV7-2|few|TRBJ1-2|TRBD1
CASSLGQGIYYGYTF
TGTGCCAGCAGCTTAGGACAGGGGATTTACTATGGCTACACCTTC
>TRBV12-3/TRBV12-4|few|TRBJ2-1|NA
CASRAQAGLDHEQFF
TGTGCCAGCAGGGCCCAAGCGGGCCTTGACCATGAGCAGTTCTTC
>TRBV7-9|NA|TRBJ2-5|NA
CASSLLVETQYF
TGTGCCAGCAGTTTACTAGTAGAGACCCAGTACTTC
>TRBV6-6|many|TRBJ2-5|NA
CASSYGQETQYF
TGTGCCAGCAGTTACGGACAAGAGACCCAGTACTTC
>TRBV29-1|NA|TRBJ2-7|NA
CSGRTDSYEQYF
TGCAGCGGCAGGACGGACTCCTACGAGCAGTACTTC